This T cell receptor beta chain was retrieved from a study of CD8 T cells in Susac syndrome. The CDR3 has 14 residues. Per germline, CDR1 SGHTA and CDR2 FQGNSA. V lost 3 bases and J 5 bases, leaving 13 bases between the germline ends. RNA was extracted with the RNeasy kit, and a quantity of about 0.45 to 1 ug was reverse transcribed using random hexamers. Amplification of TCR beta CDR3 across 54 Vbeta and 13 Jbeta was performed with immunoSEQ multiplex PCR. One entry per CDR3 protein results from TCRdb running MiXCR on the immunoSEQ multiplex PCR reads. The sample lists about 150,000 distinct CDR3 sequences, approximately 95% occurring once.

The V call is TRBV7-2, the J call TRBJ1-1, with D possibly being TRBD1 (5 bases). The source is a human donor with multiple sclerosis. The material sequenced was CD4+ T cells from PBMCs. The CDR3 coding sequence is TGTGCCAGCAGCTTGTCGGGGGGTCGAACTGAAGCTTTCTTT. Translated: CASSLSGGRTEAFF.